This TCR beta chain was sequenced for a study of kidney transplant recipient with SARS-CoV-2 infection. This clonotype was counted ten times or more. The CDR3 runs 13 residues. The germline gives CDR1 SGHNT, CDR2 YENEEA. The V gene end was trimmed by 5 bases and the J gene end by 7 bases; junction bases not matched to a gene: 6. TCRdb used MiXCR to reprocess the reads, holding one entry per CDR3 protein. This table has 200,000 to 250,000 distinct CDR3 sequences, 25% to 35% appearing once. This specimen consisted of a blood sample, obtained at baseline and between days 110 and 120 from a kidney transplant recipient. The V gene is TRBV11-3, the J gene TRBJ2-7; 9 bases fit TRBD1. The receptor comes from a male patient aged 30 to 40 who had COVID-19 and was a kidney transplant recipient. These T cells may partly come from the graft donor. DNA of the CDR3: TGTGCCAGCAGCCGGGACAGGGATGGTGAGCAGTACTTC. Translating gives CASSRDRDGEQYF. Together with reference TRBV11-3 and TRBJ2-7, the CDR3 gives the full variable domain: EAGVVQSPRYKIIEKKQPVAFWCNPISGHNTLYWYLQNLGQGPELLIRYENEEAVDDSQLPKDRFSAERLKGVDSTLKIQPAELGDSAVYLCASSRDRDGEQYFGPGTRLTVT.